The TCR beta chain described here comes from a study of T cell responses to AZD1222 COVID-19 vaccine. Study conclusions and caveats: There were vaccine-associated CD4 TCRs across spike, dominant at 160-218 and 743-854. A reported finding is that nearly half of spike-specific TCRs target unmutated variant regions. In a largely white British group with more females than males, clonal diversity was possibly underestimated.

Germline-derived CDR1 and CDR2 are MNHEY and SVGAGI. Germline trimming cut 7 bases from V and 0 bases from J; bases unmatched to any gene: 6. The CDR3 sequence is 15 residues long. TCRdb keeps only in-frame clones here, not all; method: immunoSEQ multiplex PCR. The sample holds 75,000 to 85,000 clones, roughly nine tenths seen once. Notes on this clone: Its specificity is unknown.

The chain couples TRBV6-5 to TRBJ1-5; 7 nucleotides agree with TRBD1. The sequence derives from an adult in good health. The input for sequencing was peripheral blood, taken on day 0 of AZD1222 vaccination. The CDR3 is CASMGQFFSNQPQHF. The CDR3, as DNA: TGTGCCAGCATGGGACAGTTCTTTAGCAATCAGCCCCAGCATTTT.